These 32 T cell receptor beta chains originate from one sample sequenced in a study of human T cells and chemical hapten exposure. TCRdb itself ran the RACE reads through MiXCR, one entry per CDR3 protein. The repertoire has 80,000 or so distinct CDR3 sequences, over 8.5% of them found once; the top ten carry approximately 4%. The time point here: patch test 1, 2 weeks after DPC sensitization. Treatment defined: therapeutic diphenylcyclopropenone sensitization with weekly scalp DPC. The input for sequencing was whole blood, taken in connection with sensitization to the hapten diphenylcyclopropenone (DPC). The source is a woman aged 45-65 years with alopecia areata. Some clones in this sample may be carry-over from other donors' samples.

This clonotype was picked up a small number of times. This rearrangement joins TRBV6-2 or TRBV6-3 to TRBJ1-5, with 10 nucleotides matching TRBD1. Unmatched junction bases numbered 5, after V lost 6 bases and J lost 3 bases. This CDR3 has 15 amino acids. CDR1 MNHEY and CDR2 SVGEGT come from the germline V gene. The CDR3 coding sequence is TGTGCCAGCAGAACCGGGACAGGGGCCAATCAGCCCCAGCATTTT. Residues: CASRTGTGANQPQHF.

Written as DNA, the CDR3 is TGTGCCAGCAGCTTCTCCCAAGGGCACACTGAAGCTTTCTTT. Its translation: CASSFSQGHTEAFF. V and J are TRBV12-3 or TRBV12-4 and TRBJ1-1, with no clear D. V was trimmed by 6 bases and J by 3 bases, leaving 14 bases between them. The CDR3 is 14 amino acids.

The chain recombines TRBV20-1 with TRBJ1-1, with 7 bases lining up with TRBD1. V was pared by 7 bases and J by 6 bases, with 20 bases of the junction left unmatched. CDR1 is DFQATT, CDR2 SNEGSKA, per germline (reference sequence). This CDR3 spans 16 amino acids. The CDR3 DNA follows: TGCAGTGGATCGGGACAGACTAAACTCGTAGAGGCTGAAGCTTTCTTT. Its protein product is CSGSGQTKLVEAEAFF.

This clonotype was counted ten times or more. The chain couples TRBV11-3 to TRBJ2-1; D call uncertain. Germline CDR1 and CDR2: SGHNT and YENEEA. The ends were cut back, 1 base at V and 4 bases at J, with 5 bases in the middle. This CDR3 has 13 residues. The CDR3 DNA follows: TGTGCCAGCAGCTTAGGACGGTACAATGAGCAGTTCTTC. Protein product: CASSLGRYNEQFF.

The table lists this clonotype with a few counts. The chain combines TRBV18 with TRBJ2-7; 7 nucleotides align to TRBD2. CDR3 length: 17 residues. V lost 0 bases, J lost 0 bases, and 8 bases stayed unmatched. Germline-derived CDR1 and CDR2 are KGHSH and LQKENI. CDR3 nucleotides: TGTGCCAGCTCACCACCTGGCTTAACTAGCGTCTCCTACGAGCAGTACTTC. Its translation is CASSPPGLTSVSYEQYF.

This clonotype has ten or more counts. The chain carries TRBV28 and TRBJ2-5, with TRBD2 matching over 14 bases. The CDR3 is made up of 15 amino acids. The V segment lost 8 bases and the J segment 5 bases; nucleotides outside the gene matches: 7. The germline V gene encodes CDR1 MDHEN and CDR2 SYDVKM. CDR3 bases: TGTGCCAGCTCGGGACTAGCGGGAGTCGAGGAGACCCAGTACTTC. Translating it yields CASSGLAGVEETQYF.

This clonotype was counted a few times. Written as DNA, the CDR3 is TGTGCCAGCAGTGAACAGAACACCGGGGAGCTGTTTTTT. It codes for CASSEQNTGELFF. The rearrangement uses TRBV2 and TRBJ2-2; D ambiguous. The V end lost 2 bases, the J end lost 1 base, and 2 bases lay between the germline ends. Germline V gives CDR1 SNHLY, CDR2 FYNNEI. This CDR3 comprises 13 residues.

This clonotype was picked up many times. This chain joins TRBV7-2 and TRBJ1-5; D is uncertain. CDR3 length: 15 residues. V shed 8 bases and J shed 3 bases, with 17 bases lying between them. CDR1 and CDR2 (germline): SGHTA, FQGNSA. CDR3 in amino acids: CASPPSGRLNQPQHF. The DNA for the CDR3 is TGTGCCAGCCCCCCGAGTGGACGGCTCAATCAGCCCCAGCATTTT.

This clonotype counts as medium-sized (0.01 to 0.1%). The chain combines TRBV12-3 or TRBV12-4 with TRBJ1-5; D is undetermined. With 5 bases removed from V and 4 bases from J, the gap between germline ends came to 6 bases. This CDR3 has 12 residues. CDR3 sequence: CASSLPNQPQHF. The CDR3 DNA reads as TGTGCCAGCAGTCTACCTAATCAGCCCCAGCATTTT.

The rearrangement uses TRBV7-9 and TRBJ1-5; no definite D call. The germline V gene has CDR1 SEHNR and CDR2 FQNEAQ (reference sequence). The V end was cut by 1 base, the J end by 0 bases, with 10 bases between. The CDR3 extends over 16 amino acids. CDR3 residues: CASSLGTGNSNQPQHF. The CDR3, as DNA: TGTGCCAGCAGCTTAGGGACGGGGAATAGCAATCAGCCCCAGCATTTT. Filled out from reference TRBV7-9 and TRBJ1-5, the complete variable domain reads DTGVSQNPRHKITKRGQNVTFRCDPISEHNRLYWYRQTLGQGPEFLTYFQNEAQLEKSRLLSDRFSAERPKGSFSTLEIQRTEQGDSAMYLCASSLGTGNSNQPQHFGDGTRLSIL.

The genes are TRBV3-1 and TRBJ1-1, with D perhaps TRBD1 (6 bases). V lost 4 bases and J 2 bases, leaving 14 bases between the germline ends. Germline V gene lookup returns CDR1 LGHDT and CDR2 YNNKEL (reference sequence). The CDR3 length is 15 residues. In DNA form, the CDR3 reads TGTGCCAGCAGCCTAAGACAGGTGCTTAACACTGAAGCTTTCTTT. Translated, it gives CASSLRQVLNTEAFF. The whole variable domain, remainder taken from reference TRBV3-1 and TRBJ1-1, is DTAVSQTPKYLVTQMGNDKSIKCEQNLGHDTMYWYKQDSKKFLKIMFSYNNKELIINETVPNRFSPKSPDKAHLNLHINSLELGDSAVYFCASSLRQVLNTEAFFGQGTRLTVV.

This clonotype was recorded a few times. The chain has TRBV28 and TRBJ1-2; no definite D call. Deletions cut 6 bases from V and 5 bases from J, with 7 bases between. The CDR3 consists of 11 residues. From germline, CDR1 is MDHEN and CDR2 SYDVKM. Here the CDR3 reads CASSSGYGYTF. As DNA, the CDR3 is TGTGCCAGCAGCTCCGGTTATGGCTACACCTTC.

This clonotype occurred many times. V and J are TRBV29-1 and TRBJ2-1; TRBD2 is a possible D gene (5 bases). With 0 bases removed from V and 1 base from J, the gap between germline ends came to 13 bases. This CDR3 has 16 residues. Germline V lookup: CDR1 SQVTM, CDR2 ANQGSEA. The CDR3 sequence is CSVEDLAGLSYNEQFF. The CDR3 DNA follows: TGCAGCGTTGAAGATCTTGCGGGCTTATCCTACAATGAGCAGTTCTTC.

The table lists this clonotype with a few counts. A junction end diverges from the germline sequence, so it may reflect a read error. The chain combines TRBV20-1 with TRBJ1-1; TRBD1 matches 7 bases. Germline loops: CDR1 DFQATT, CDR2 SNEGSKA (reference sequence). The CDR3 spans 16 residues. CDR3 residues: CSARSVPRGLKTEAFF. As DNA, the CDR3 is TGCAGTGCTAGATCGGTGCCCAGGGGGTTGAAAACTGAAGCTTTCTTT.

This clonotype was counted between two and nine times. V gene TRBV19 combines with J gene TRBJ2-1; weak D call: TRBD1 (6 bases). Trimming removed 1 base at V and 8 bases at J, with 9 bases between. This CDR3 spans 13 amino acids. Germline CDR1 and CDR2: LNHDA and SQIVND (reference sequence). The CDR3 sequence is CASSIARGYEQFF. The CDR3 coding sequence is TGTGCCAGTAGTATAGCAAGGGGGTATGAGCAGTTCTTC.

V usage is TRBV28 and J usage is TRBJ2-7; no definite D call. CDR1 MDHEN and CDR2 SYDVKM come from the germline V gene. The CDR3 consists of 14 residues. Trimming removed 8 bases from V and 5 bases from J, with 19 bases in between. For the CDR3, the DNA is TGTGCCAGCGCCCCACCCCCGGCGTACGACGAGCAGTACTTC. It yields the protein CASAPPPAYDEQYF. The full variable domain, in which reference TRBV28 and TRBJ2-7 provide the parts outside the CDR3, is DVKVTQSSRYLVKRTGEKVFLECVQDMDHENMFWYRQDPGLGLRLIYFSYDVKMKEKGDIPEGYSVSREKKERFSLILESASTNQTSMYLCASAPPPAYDEQYFGPGTRLTVT.

In its sample, this clonotype was seen many times. The CDR3 DNA reads TGTGCCAGCAGCCGCCTCCCACAAGAGACCCAGTACTTC. Protein product: CASSRLPQETQYF. The chain links TRBV7-8 to TRBJ2-5; no firm D call. This CDR3 is built from 13 residues. V was cut by 5 bases and J by 2 bases, with 9 bases left in between. Germline assignment: CDR1 SGHVS and CDR2 FQNEAQ.

The rearrangement links TRBV7-9 to TRBJ2-1; 9 bases are a match to TRBD1. Germline lookup yields CDR1 SEHNR and CDR2 FQNEAQ (reference sequence). With V trimmed by 5 bases and J by 8 bases, 7 bases remained unmatched. This CDR3 comprises 14 residues. CDR3 protein: CASSPRDRDHEQFF. The CDR3 region has the DNA TGTGCCAGCAGCCCGAGGGACAGGGACCATGAGCAGTTCTTC.

This clonotype has only a few counts. CDR3 protein: CASSLGAASGGAYEQYF. CDR3 coding DNA: TGTGCCAGCAGCTTAGGGGCGGCAAGCGGGGGAGCCTACGAGCAGTACTTC. The chain combines TRBV7-2 with TRBJ2-7, with 8 bases that match TRBD2. The CDR3 is 17 amino acids. V shed 1 base and J 2 bases; nucleotides not matched to a gene: 10. Germline CDR1 and CDR2: SGHTA and FQGNSA.

In this sample, this clonotype turned up many times. J is TRBJ2-5 and V is TRBV2; D is ambiguous. V was clipped by 4 bases and J by 2 bases, with 5 bases between them. From germline, CDR1 is SNHLY and CDR2 FYNNEI. The CDR3 is 12 amino acids. The CDR3 nucleotides are TGTGCCAGCAGTGCTTCTCAAGAGACCCAGTACTTC. It specifies CASSASQETQYF. The variable domain in full, with the rest retrieved from reference TRBV2 and TRBJ2-5, is EPEVTQTPSHQVTQMGQEVILRCVPISNHLYFYWYRQILGQKVEFLVSFYNNEISEKSEIFDDQFSVERPDGSNFTLKIRSTKLEDSAMYFCASSASQETQYFGPGTRLLVL.

In this sample, this clonotype turned up a few times. The chain couples TRBV29-1 to TRBJ2-3; D is possibly TRBD1 or TRBD2 (5 bases each). CDR1 SQVTM and CDR2 ANQGSEA come from the germline V gene. Trimming took off 1 base at V and 6 bases at J, with 20 bases between the two ends. CDR3 size: 16 residues. The CDR3 DNA reads TGCAGCGTTGAAGGACACGGCGGGTTGGGGGTGGATACGCAGTATTTT. Encoded protein: CSVEGHGGLGVDTQYF.

This clonotype was counted between two and nine times. This rearrangement joins TRBV7-9 to TRBJ2-5; 10 nucleotides match TRBD1. With V trimmed by 2 bases and J by 5 bases, 5 bases remained unmatched. Germline CDR1 and CDR2: SEHNR and FQNEAQ (reference sequence). This CDR3 is 15 amino acids long. In nucleotides, the CDR3 is TGTGCCAGCAGCTTAAGCGGACAGGGGGGTGAGACCCAGTACTTC. Protein: CASSLSGQGGETQYF.

This clonotype was found many times. V usage is TRBV4-2 and J usage is TRBJ2-1; D remains ambiguous. V lost 1 base to trimming and J lost 0 bases, with 16 bases between them. Germline V gene lookup returns CDR1 LGHNA and CDR2 YNFKEQ. The CDR3 has 18 amino acids. The CDR3 spells CASSQATQDLSSYNEQFF. The CDR3 DNA is TGTGCCAGCAGCCAAGCTACCCAGGACCTGAGCTCCTACAATGAGCAGTTCTTC.

This clonotype was counted ten times or more. The J gene is TRBJ2-7, the V gene TRBV28; the match to TRBD2 covers 12 bases. V trimming: 7 bases; J trimming: 4 bases; junction bases outside the gene matches: 8. This CDR3 is built from 15 residues. The germline gives CDR1 MDHEN, CDR2 SYDVKM. The CDR3 here is CASTLAGGPWYEQYF. CDR3 DNA sequence: TGTGCCAGCACTCTAGCGGGAGGGCCGTGGTACGAGCAGTACTTC. The variable domain in full, completed from reference TRBV28 and TRBJ2-7, reads DVKVTQSSRYLVKRTGEKVFLECVQDMDHENMFWYRQDPGLGLRLIYFSYDVKMKEKGDIPEGYSVSREKKERFSLILESASTNQTSMYLCASTLAGGPWYEQYFGPGTRLTVT.

This clonotype has more than one count but fewer than ten. The chain recombines TRBV3-1 with TRBJ1-1; D uncertain. This CDR3 is 12 amino acids long. V lost 2 bases to trimming and J lost 4 bases, with 5 bases between them. Germline assignment: CDR1 LGHDT and CDR2 YNNKEL (reference sequence). CDR3 protein: CASSQTATEAFF. The CDR3 DNA sequence: TGTGCCAGCAGCCAAACGGCCACTGAAGCTTTCTTT.

V usage is TRBV6-6 and J usage is TRBJ1-5; 9 positions agree with TRBD1. The germline V gene encodes CDR1 MNHNY and CDR2 SVGAGI (reference sequence). This CDR3 region has 14 residues. J lost 5 bases, V lost 6 bases, and 5 bases had no gene match. Here the CDR3 reads CASREQGAYQPQHF. CDR3 in DNA: TGTGCCAGCAGGGAACAGGGGGCTTATCAGCCCCAGCATTTT.

The CDR3 sequence: CSVDRTSTDTQYF. The CDR3 coding sequence is TGCAGCGTTGATCGGACATCAACAGATACGCAGTATTTT. This sequence joins TRBV29-1 and TRBJ2-3; a possible D gene is TRBD1 (5 bases). The CDR3 has 13 residues. Germline V gene data show CDR1 as SQVTM and CDR2 as ANQGSEA. V was shortened by 3 bases and J by 3 bases, with 10 bases between the two germline ends.

This sequence joins TRBV18 and TRBJ1-5, with TRBD1 as a possible D gene (6 bases). From germline, CDR1 is KGHSH and CDR2 LQKENI. This CDR3 region has 16 residues. V was clipped by 2 bases and J by 6 bases, with 17 bases between them. DNA of the CDR3: TGTGCCAGCTCACCAGGGGGCCCTTTGCAGAGTCAGCCCCAGCATTTT. This sequence encodes CASSPGGPLQSQPQHF.

There are a few counts of this clonotype. The genes are TRBV29-1 and TRBJ2-1; a possible D gene is TRBD2 (5 bases). The V end was cut by 0 bases, the J end by 2 bases, with 14 bases between. The CDR3 spans 16 residues. The V gene's germline CDR1 is SQVTM and CDR2 ANQGSEA. CDR3 residues: CSVEDLWRATYNEQFF. The CDR3 DNA sequence: TGCAGCGTTGAAGATCTGTGGCGGGCCACCTACAATGAGCAGTTCTTC.

This clonotype has only a few counts. The chain uses TRBV6-2 or TRBV6-3 and TRBJ2-1; maybe TRBD2 (5 bases). The germline CDR1 and CDR2 sequences are MNHEY and SVGEGT. V gave up 6 bases and J gave up 5 bases, with 14 bases separating them. CDR3 length equals 14 residues. Here the CDR3 DNA reads TGTGCCAGCAGCCCGCCCGGAGGTCACAATGAGCAGTTCTTC. Translation: CASSPPGGHNEQFF.

The genes are TRBV4-2 and TRBJ1-4; D is perhaps TRBD1 (5 bases). Germline values: CDR1 LGHNA, CDR2 YNFKEQ. Trimming took 6 bases from V and 9 from J, leaving 20 bases between them. CDR3 length: 15 amino acids. The CDR3 DNA follows: TGTGCCAGCAGGCCGGGGGACCCAGCCCCCCAAAAACTGTTTTTT. Translation: CASRPGDPAPQKLFF.

CDR3 loop: CATSRGLADTQYF. CDR3 nucleotide sequence: TGTGCCACCAGCCGGGGACTAGCGGATACGCAGTATTTT. The chain joins TRBV15 to TRBJ2-3, with TRBD2 matching 10 bases. The CDR3 totals 13 residues. The V gene end was trimmed by 5 bases and the J gene end by 6 bases; junction bases not matched to a gene: 2. CDR1 and CDR2 (germline): LNHNV, YYDKDF (reference sequence).